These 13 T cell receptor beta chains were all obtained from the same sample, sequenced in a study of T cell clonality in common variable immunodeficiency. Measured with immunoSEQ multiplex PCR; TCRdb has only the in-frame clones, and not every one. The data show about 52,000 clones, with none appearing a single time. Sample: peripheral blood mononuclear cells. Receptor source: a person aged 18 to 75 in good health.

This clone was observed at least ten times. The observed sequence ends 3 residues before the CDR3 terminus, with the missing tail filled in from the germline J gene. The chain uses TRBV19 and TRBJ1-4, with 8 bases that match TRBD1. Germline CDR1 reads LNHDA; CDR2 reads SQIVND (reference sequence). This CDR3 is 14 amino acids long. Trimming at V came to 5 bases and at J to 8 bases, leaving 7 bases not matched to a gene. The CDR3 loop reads CASSADRGDEKLFF. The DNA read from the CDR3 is TGTGCCAGTAGTGCAGACAGGGGTGACGAAAAA.

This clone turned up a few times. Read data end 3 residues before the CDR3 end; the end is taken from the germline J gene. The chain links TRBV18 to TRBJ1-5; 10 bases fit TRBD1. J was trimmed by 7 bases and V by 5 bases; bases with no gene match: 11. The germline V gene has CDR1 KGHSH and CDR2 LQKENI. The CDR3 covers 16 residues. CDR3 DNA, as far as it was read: TGTGCCAGCTCATCACAGGACAGGGGGATGGGGCAGCCC. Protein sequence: CASSSQDRGMGQP. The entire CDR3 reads CASSSQDRGMGQPQHF.

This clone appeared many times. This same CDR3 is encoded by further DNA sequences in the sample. CDR3 DNA, as far as it was read: TGTGCCAGCTCACCACCCGGACGACTAGCGGGAGGCGGCTACAATGAG. This gives the protein CASSPPGRLAGGGYNE. The complete CDR3 sequence is CASSPPGRLAGGGYNEQFF. V gene TRBV18 combines with J gene TRBJ2-1; 13 positions agree with TRBD2. The CDR3 extends 3 residues past the end of the read, so its final part is completed from the germline J gene. V lost 0 bases and J lost 3; bases outside the gene matches: 8. Germline assignment: CDR1 KGHSH and CDR2 LQKENI. This CDR3 is built from 19 residues.

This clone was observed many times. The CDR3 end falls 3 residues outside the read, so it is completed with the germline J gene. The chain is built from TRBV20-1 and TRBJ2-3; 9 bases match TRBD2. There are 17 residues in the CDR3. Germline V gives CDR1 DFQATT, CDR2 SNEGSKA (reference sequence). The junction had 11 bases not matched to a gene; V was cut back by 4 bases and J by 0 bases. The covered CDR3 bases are TGCAGTGCTATAGGGGTGGCTAGCGGGGCTAGCACAGATACG. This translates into CSAIGVASGASTDT. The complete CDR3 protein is CSAIGVASGASTDTQYF.

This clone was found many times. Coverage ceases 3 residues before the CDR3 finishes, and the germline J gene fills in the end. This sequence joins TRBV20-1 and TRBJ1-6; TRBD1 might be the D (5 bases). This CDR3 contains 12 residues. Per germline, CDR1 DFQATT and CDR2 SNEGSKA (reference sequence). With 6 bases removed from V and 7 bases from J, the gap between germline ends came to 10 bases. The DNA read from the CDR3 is TGCAGTGCAGGTCACAGGAATTCACCC. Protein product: CSAGHRNSP. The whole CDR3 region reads CSAGHRNSPLHF.

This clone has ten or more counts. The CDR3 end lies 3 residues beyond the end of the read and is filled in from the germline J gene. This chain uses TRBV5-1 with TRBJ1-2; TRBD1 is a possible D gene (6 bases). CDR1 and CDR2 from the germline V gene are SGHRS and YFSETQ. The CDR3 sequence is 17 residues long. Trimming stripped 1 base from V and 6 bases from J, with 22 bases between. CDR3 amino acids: CASSLNSQGRGYDGYTF. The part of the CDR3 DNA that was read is TGCGCCAGCAGCTTGAATTCCCAGGGTAGGGGGTACGATGGC.

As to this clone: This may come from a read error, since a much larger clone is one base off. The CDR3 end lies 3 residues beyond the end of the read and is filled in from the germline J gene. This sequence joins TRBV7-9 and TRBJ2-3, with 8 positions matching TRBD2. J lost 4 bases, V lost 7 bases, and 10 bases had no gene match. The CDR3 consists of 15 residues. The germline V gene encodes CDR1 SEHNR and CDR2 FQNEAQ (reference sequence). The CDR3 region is CASIRTSGYADTQYF. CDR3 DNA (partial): TGTGCCAGCATAAGAACTAGCGGATACGCAGATACG.

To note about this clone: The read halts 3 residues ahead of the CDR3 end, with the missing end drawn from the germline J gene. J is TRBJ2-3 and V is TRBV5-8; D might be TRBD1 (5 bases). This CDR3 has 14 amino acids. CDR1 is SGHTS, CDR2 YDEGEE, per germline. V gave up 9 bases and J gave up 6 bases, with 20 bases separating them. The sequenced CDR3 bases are TGTGCCACCCCCGTGGGGCGCGGATCGGATACG. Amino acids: CATPVGRGSDT. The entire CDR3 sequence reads CATPVGRGSDTQYF.

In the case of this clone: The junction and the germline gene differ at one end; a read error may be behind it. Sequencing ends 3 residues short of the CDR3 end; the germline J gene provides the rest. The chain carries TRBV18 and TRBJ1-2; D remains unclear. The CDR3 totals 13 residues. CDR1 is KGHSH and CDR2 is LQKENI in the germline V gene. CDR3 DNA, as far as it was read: TGTGCCAGCTCACCAAGACTCCCATATGAC. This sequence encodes CASSPRLPYD. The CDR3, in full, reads CASSPRLPYDYTF.

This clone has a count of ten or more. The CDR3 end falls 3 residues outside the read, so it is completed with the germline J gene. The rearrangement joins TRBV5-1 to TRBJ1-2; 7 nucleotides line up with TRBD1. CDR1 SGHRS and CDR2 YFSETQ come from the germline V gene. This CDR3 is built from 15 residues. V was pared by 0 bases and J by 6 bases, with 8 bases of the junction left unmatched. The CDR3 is CASSLDITGVDGYTF. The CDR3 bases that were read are TGCGCCAGCAGCTTGGATATTACAGGGGTCGATGGC. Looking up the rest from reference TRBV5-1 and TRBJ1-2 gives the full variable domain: KAGVTQTPRYLIKTRGQQVTLSCSPISGHRSVSWYQQTPGQGLQFLFEYFSETQRNKGNFPGRFSGRQFSNSRSEMNVSTLELGDSALYLCASSLDITGVDGYTFGSGTRLTVV.

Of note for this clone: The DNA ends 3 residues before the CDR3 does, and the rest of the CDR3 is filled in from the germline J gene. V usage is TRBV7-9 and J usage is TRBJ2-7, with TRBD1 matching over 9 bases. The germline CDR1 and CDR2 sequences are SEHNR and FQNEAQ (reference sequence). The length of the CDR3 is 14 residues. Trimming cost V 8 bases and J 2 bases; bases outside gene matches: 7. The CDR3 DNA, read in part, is TGTGCCAGCCAGACCGGGACAGGGCCCTACGAG. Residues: CASQTGTGPYE. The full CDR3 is CASQTGTGPYEQYF.

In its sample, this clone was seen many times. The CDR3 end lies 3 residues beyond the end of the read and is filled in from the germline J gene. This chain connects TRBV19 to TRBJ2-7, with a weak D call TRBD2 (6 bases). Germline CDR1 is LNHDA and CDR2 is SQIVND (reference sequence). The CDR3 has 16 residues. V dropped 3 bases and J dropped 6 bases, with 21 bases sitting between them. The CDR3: CASSISERARGAEQYF. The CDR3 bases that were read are TGTGCCAGTAGTATTTCAGAGCGGGCCCGCGGGGCCGAG.

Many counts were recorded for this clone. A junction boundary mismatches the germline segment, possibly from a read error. The part of the CDR3 DNA that was read is TGTGCCAGCAGCATAGCGGGGCGCTCCTACAATGAG. It translates to CASSIAGRSYNE. The entire CDR3 sequence reads CASSIAGRSYNEQFF. This chain links TRBV7-9 with TRBJ2-1; TRBD2 matches at 8 bases. Read data end 3 residues before the CDR3 end; the end is taken from the germline J gene. CDR1 is SEHNR and CDR2 is FQNEAQ in the germline V gene (reference sequence). This CDR3 spans 15 amino acids.